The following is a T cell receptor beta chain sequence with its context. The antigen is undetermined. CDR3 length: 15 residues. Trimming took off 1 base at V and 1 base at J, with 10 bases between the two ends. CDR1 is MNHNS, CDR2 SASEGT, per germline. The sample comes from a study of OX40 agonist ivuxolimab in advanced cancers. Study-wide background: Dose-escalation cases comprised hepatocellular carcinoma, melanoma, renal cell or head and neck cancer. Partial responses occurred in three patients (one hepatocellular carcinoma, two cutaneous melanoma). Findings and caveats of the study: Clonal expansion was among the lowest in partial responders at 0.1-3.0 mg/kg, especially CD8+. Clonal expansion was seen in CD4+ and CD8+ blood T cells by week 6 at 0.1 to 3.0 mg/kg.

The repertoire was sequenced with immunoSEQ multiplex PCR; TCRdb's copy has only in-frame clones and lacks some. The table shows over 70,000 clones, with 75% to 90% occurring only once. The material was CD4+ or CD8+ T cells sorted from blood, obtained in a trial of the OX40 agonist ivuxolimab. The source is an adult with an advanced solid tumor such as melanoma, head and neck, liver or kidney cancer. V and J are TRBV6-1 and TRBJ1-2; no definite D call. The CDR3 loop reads CASSEVTWDNYGYTF. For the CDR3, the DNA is TGTGCCAGCAGTGAAGTGACTTGGGATAACTATGGCTACACCTTC.